Listed below are T cell receptor beta chains from one sample, sequenced in a study of T-cell reconstitution after alpha-beta-depleted transplantation in children. MiXCR, applied by TCRdb to the PCR reads, yields one record per CDR3 protein. The sample yields fewer than 550,000 distinct CDR3 sequences, approximately 10% seen once. Sequencing was performed on PBMCs, taken before TCRalphabeta/CD19-depleted stem cell transplant. The origin of the receptors is a child younger than 10 with inherited bone marrow failure, due to receive a stem cell transplant. CDR3s include the opening cysteine and the closing phenylalanine or tryptophan. The D gene is left open where the match is weak. Clone size is given for some rows only: seen once, a few or many times, or a class if the clone is expanded.

many - TRBJ2-2 TRBV6-5 CASSYISGANTGELFF
many TRBD2 TRBJ2-3 TRBV20-1 CSATSHTSGSTDTQYF
few TRBD2 TRBJ2-1 TRBV19 CASSSGSPEQFF
many - TRBJ2-7 TRBV12-3/TRBV12-4 CASRSSFRSYEQYF
- TRBD2 TRBJ2-3 TRBV7-7 CASSSGREGRPDTQYF
few - TRBJ2-1 TRBV11-2 CASSLSGRDYNEQFF
many - TRBJ2-7 TRBV4-1 CASSPTVDRSYEQYF
- - TRBJ2-1 TRBV27 CASTLTGGVGYNEQFF
few TRBD2 TRBJ2-2 TRBV19 CASSSRTSGYTGELFF
few - TRBJ1-3 TRBV7-2 CASSLAPGARSGNTIYF
few - TRBJ2-6 TRBV7-9 CAIGSSGANVLTF
many TRBD2 TRBJ2-3 TRBV7-2 CASSSQPGLAHTDTQYF
- TRBD1 TRBJ1-5 TRBV28 CASSPGFFGTGFMEPQHF
- - TRBJ2-4 TRBV7-2 CASSLDRSPGDIQYF
many - TRBJ2-6 TRBV7-9 CASSRDQLGANVLTF
few - TRBJ2-5 TRBV23-1 CASSQTTGDAGDQETQYF
many - TRBJ1-5 TRBV27 CASSPTTESNQPQHF
- TRBD2 TRBJ2-1 TRBV7-8 CASSPGTSLPNEQFF
- - TRBJ2-1 TRBV20-1 CSARGEGLPNLANSYNEQFF
many TRBD1 TRBJ2-3 TRBV27 CASSLYTGGADTQYF
- TRBD1 TRBJ1-2 TRBV3-1 CASSQWNRGTTNYGYTF
many - TRBJ1-5 TRBV6-2/TRBV6-3 CASNWRQGVRPQHF
many TRBD1 TRBJ2-7 TRBV7-9 CASSDSRDSSYEQYF
many TRBD1 TRBJ1-1 TRBV12-3/TRBV12-4 CASSRGLMNTEAFF
many - TRBJ2-7 TRBV4-1 CASSQNQWGRGDGGYEQYF
many TRBD1 TRBJ1-1 TRBV5-1 CASSLAGQQNTEAFF
many TRBD1 TRBJ1-4 TRBV5-1 CASSTGGAATNEKLFF
many TRBD2 TRBJ2-3 TRBV3-1 CASSPASGNPNTDTQYF
- - TRBJ1-2 TRBV30 CAWSGLDMISTGYTF
- - TRBJ1-1 TRBV19 CASSIGAVNTEAFF
few - TRBJ1-2 TRBV5-5 CASSLDGAYGYTF
- TRBD1 TRBJ1-2 TRBV6-1 CASKLGQGIHGYTF
- - TRBJ1-3 TRBV6-1 CASSAYGSSGNTIYF
few TRBD2 TRBJ2-2 TRBV6-5 CASRGLAGGSGPGELFF
many - TRBJ1-1 TRBV12-3/TRBV12-4 CASSPMGNTEAFF
- TRBD1 TRBJ1-1 TRBV20-1 CSARAPGQGVRTFF
- TRBD1 TRBJ1-1 TRBV7-9 CASSLEFRGHPEAFF
many TRBD2 TRBJ2-7 TRBV4-3 CASSQEPPGGSFEQYF
many - TRBJ2-1 TRBV12-3/TRBV12-4 CASANDLFNFF
few TRBD1 TRBJ2-7 TRBV7-2 CASRPSNRDRVVSSYEQYF
many TRBD2 TRBJ2-7 TRBV12-3/TRBV12-4 CASRLAGGPYEQYF
many - TRBJ2-3 TRBV5-5 CASSWGLADTQYF
many - TRBJ2-2 TRBV27 CASSKQGTGELFF
many - TRBJ2-7 TRBV29-1 CSVSEPGRSYEQYF
many - TRBJ2-3 TRBV9 CASSVGGAGGDTQYF